Shown below are 24 T cell receptor beta chains from a single sample sequenced in a study of T cell repertoires in cytomegalovirus infection. These receptors are not linked to any known antigen. TCRdb re-analysed the reads in MiXCR, keeping a single row per CDR3 protein. The sample records 550,000 to 850,000 distinct CDR3 sequences, around 35% being singletons. Sequencing used cultured PBMCs, obtained from culture after CMV antigen stimulation. The receptors stem from a human donor in good health (CMV status not recorded). Some clones in this sample may be carry-over from other donors' samples.

This clonotype showed up just a few times. The V and J genes are TRBV7-2 and TRBJ2-1, with D perhaps matching TRBD2 (6 bases). Germline CDR1 SGHTA, CDR2 FQGNSA. This CDR3 comprises 14 residues. V was trimmed by 5 bases and J by 8 bases, leaving 16 bases between them. The CDR3 nucleotides read TGTGCCAGCAGCGTTCGCAGCGGGTTCGATGAGCAGTTCTTC. The encoded protein is CASSVRSGFDEQFF.

About this clonotype: It may be a read error: a sequence one base away is much more abundant. The chain uses TRBV4-3 and TRBJ2-2; maybe TRBD2 (6 bases). There are 15 residues in the CDR3. CDR1 is LGHNA and CDR2 is YSLEER in the germline V gene. The CDR3 sequence: CASSYRLVRTGDLFF. The CDR3 coding sequence is TGCGCCAGCAGCTACAGACTAGTTCGCACCGGGGATCTGTTTTTT.

The rearrangement links TRBV11-2 to TRBJ1-1; 9 bases agree with TRBD1. V shed 4 bases and J 5 bases; nucleotides not matched to a gene: 11. CDR1 is SGHAT and CDR2 is FQNNGV in the germline V gene. The CDR3 has 16 amino acids. In DNA form, the CDR3 reads TGTGCCAGCAGCTCAACAGGGGGCCTGTGGGGGACTGAAGCTTTCTTT. Translated, it gives CASSSTGGLWGTEAFF.

The CDR3: CASSIGTSSTNYGYTF. CDR3 in DNA: TGTGCCAGCAGTATAGGGACATCTTCTACTAACTATGGCTACACCTTC. The chain links TRBV12-3 or TRBV12-4 to TRBJ1-2, with a tentative D call TRBD1 (6 bases). The CDR3 runs 16 residues. The V and J ends lost 5 bases and 0 bases respectively, with 16 bases between them.

This clonotype was observed at least ten times. The chain uses TRBV28 and TRBJ1-4, with D tentatively TRBD1 (6 bases). V was trimmed by 6 bases and J by 9 bases, leaving 11 bases between them. This CDR3 has 12 amino acids. CDR1 and CDR2 (germline): MDHEN, SYDVKM. CDR3 loop: CASRTGMKKLFF. In DNA form, the CDR3 reads TGTGCCAGCAGGACAGGAATGAAAAAACTGTTTTTT.

V and J are TRBV2 and TRBJ1-1, with D unresolved. CDR3 size: 11 residues. Germline CDR1 reads SNHLY; CDR2 reads FYNNEI. Trimming took off 9 bases at V and 4 bases at J, with 9 bases between the two ends. The CDR3 region has the DNA TGTGCCAGTAAAGGCCTCACTGAAGCTTTCTTT. Translation: CASKGLTEAFF.

Worth noting for this clonotype: It may be a read error: a sequence one base away is much more abundant. This chain joins TRBV7-9 and TRBJ2-3, with no clear D. The CDR3 length is 14 residues. Germline V gene sequence: CDR1 SEHNR, CDR2 FQNEAQ (reference sequence). V was pared by 1 base and J by 2 bases, with 7 bases between. This CDR3 is CASSLDRNTDTQYF. CDR3 in DNA: TGTGCCAGCAGCTTAGACCGGAACACAGATACGCAGTATTTT.

This clonotype was seen more than once but under ten times. The J gene is TRBJ1-5, the V gene TRBV2; D is unresolved. Looked up from germline, CDR1 is SNHLY and CDR2 is FYNNEI. The germline V and J ends were trimmed by 6 bases and 3 bases, with 15 bases remaining between them. The CDR3 runs to 15 residues. CDR3 loop: CASRAWNSFNQPQHF. The CDR3 region has the DNA TGTGCCAGCAGAGCCTGGAATAGTTTCAATCAGCCCCAGCATTTT.

The CDR3 is CASSTFNTGELFF. The CDR3 DNA reads TGTGCCAGCAGCACCTTTAACACCGGGGAGCTGTTTTTT. This chain joins TRBV7-6 and TRBJ2-2; D gene unclear. CDR1 and CDR2 (germline): SGHVS, FNYEAQ. V dropped 5 bases and J dropped 2 bases, with 6 bases sitting between them. This CDR3 comprises 13 residues.

The J gene is TRBJ2-3, the V gene TRBV6-2 or TRBV6-3; 8 positions match TRBD2. After removal of 8 bases from V and 9 bases from J, the junction contained 22 bases not matched to a gene. The CDR3 length is 17 residues. Germline V gives CDR1 MNHEY, CDR2 SVGEGT. CDR3 bases: TGTGCCAGCTTAGCCTGGGGGCGGGGGGCCTCCGGGAGGACGCAGTATTTT. Translated: CASLAWGRGASGRTQYF.

The sample holds a few counts of this clonotype. This chain uses TRBV7-9 with TRBJ2-7; 8 nucleotides agree with TRBD2. Per the germline V gene, CDR1 is SEHNR and CDR2 is FQNEAQ (reference sequence). The trim removed 6 bases at V and 2 bases at J, leaving 6 bases unmatched. There are 14 residues in the CDR3. CDR3 residues: CASSREAGAYEQYF. CDR3 coding DNA: TGTGCCAGCAGTCGAGAAGCGGGGGCCTACGAGCAGTACTTC. Based on the CDR3 plus reference TRBV7-9 and TRBJ2-7, the full variable domain is DTGVSQNPRHKITKRGQNVTFRCDPISEHNRLYWYRQTLGQGPEFLTYFQNEAQLEKSRLLSDRFSAERPKGSFSTLEIQRTEQGDSAMYLCASSREAGAYEQYFGPGTRLTVT.

The rearrangement links TRBV9 to TRBJ2-7, with D possibly matching TRBD1 (6 bases). There are 15 residues in the CDR3. Germline V gene lookup returns CDR1 SGDLS and CDR2 YYNGEE. The germline V and J ends were trimmed by 4 bases and 2 bases, with 16 bases remaining between them. CDR3 bases: TGTGCCAGCAGCCTAAACCCGGACAGTACCTACGAGCAGTACTTC. Encoded protein: CASSLNPDSTYEQYF. Full variable domain (rest looked up from reference TRBV9 and TRBJ2-7): DSGVTQTPKHLITATGQRVTLRCSPRSGDLSVYWYQQSLDQGLQFLIQYYNGEERAKGNILERFSAQQFPDLHSELNLSSLELGDSALYFCASSLNPDSTYEQYFGPGTRLTVT.

Many counts were recorded for this clonotype. The chain uses TRBV7-8 and TRBJ1-1; a weak D match, TRBD1 (5 bases). V was cut by 5 bases and J by 3 bases, with 19 bases left in between. Germline V gives CDR1 SGHVS, CDR2 FQNEAQ. This CDR3 has 16 amino acids. CDR3 in amino acids: CASSARRGEEDTEAFF. CDR3 nucleotides: TGTGCCAGCAGCGCGAGAAGGGGCGAGGAGGACACTGAAGCTTTCTTT.

J is TRBJ2-3 and V is TRBV20-1; D gene ambiguous. The CDR3 totals 12 residues. Per the germline V gene, CDR1 is DFQATT and CDR2 is SNEGSKA (reference sequence). Trimming removed 6 bases at V and 1 base at J, with 8 bases between. The CDR3 sequence: CSAVRGTDTQYF. CDR3 bases: TGCAGTGCGGTCCGGGGCACAGATACGCAGTATTTT.

In this sample, this clonotype turned up many times. The rearrangement links TRBV7-8 to TRBJ1-5; the D gene is possibly TRBD1 (5 bases). V lost 2 bases to trimming and J lost 6 bases, with 20 bases between them. Germline-derived CDR1 and CDR2 are SGHVS and FQNEAQ. This CDR3 has 17 amino acids. The CDR3 here is CASSLIGRAKYAQPQHF. In DNA form, the CDR3 reads TGTGCCAGCAGCTTAATAGGCAGGGCGAAGTACGCTCAGCCCCAGCATTTT.

V and J are TRBV6-2 or TRBV6-3 and TRBJ2-1; D remains unclear. Germline CDR1 and CDR2: MNHEY and SVGEGT. Trimming removed 4 bases at V and 2 bases at J, with 12 bases between. This CDR3 is 15 amino acids long. The CDR3 spells CASSLQSGTYNEQFF. The CDR3 nucleotides read TGTGCCAGCAGTTTGCAGTCAGGCACCTACAATGAGCAGTTCTTC.

The CDR3 here is CASIEETGNTEAFF. CDR3 sequence (DNA): TGTGCCAGTATCGAGGAAACTGGAAACACTGAAGCTTTCTTT. The chain combines TRBV12-3 or TRBV12-4 with TRBJ1-1; unclear D gene. The V end lost 9 bases, the J end lost 2 bases, and 16 bases lay between the germline ends. There are 14 residues in the CDR3.

This rearrangement joins TRBV7-9 to TRBJ2-1; D unclear. Germline loops: CDR1 SEHNR, CDR2 FQNEAQ (reference sequence). CDR3 length: 16 residues. Trimming cost V 1 base and J 2 bases, with 12 bases left between them. CDR3 loop: CASSLGVRPPYNEQFF. DNA for the CDR3: TGTGCCAGCAGCTTAGGAGTCAGGCCCCCCTACAATGAGCAGTTCTTC.

J is TRBJ2-7 and V is TRBV6-2 or TRBV6-3; D is uncertain. Germline loops: CDR1 MNHEY, CDR2 SVGEGT. The V end was cut by 4 bases, the J end by 3 bases, with 10 bases between. This CDR3 is built from 13 residues. The CDR3 spells CASSLDKHYEQYF. For the CDR3, the DNA is TGTGCCAGCAGTTTAGACAAGCACTACGAGCAGTACTTC.

This chain links TRBV20-1 with TRBJ1-1, with TRBD1 matching over 11 bases. CDR1 and CDR2 from the germline V gene are DFQATT and SNEGSKA (reference sequence). The ends lost 6 bases at V and 0 bases at J; junction bases unmatched: 9. The CDR3 has 16 residues. The CDR3 coding sequence is TGCAGTGCCTCGGGACAGGGGGGACTCATGAACACTGAAGCTTTCTTT. Translating gives CSASGQGGLMNTEAFF.

V and J are TRBV7-2 and TRBJ2-3, with D perhaps matching TRBD1 or TRBD2 (5 bases each). The CDR3 is 13 amino acids. The ends were cut back, 5 bases at V and 6 bases at J, with 12 bases in the middle. Germline CDR1 is SGHTA and CDR2 is FQGNSA. DNA of the CDR3: TGTGCCAGCAGCCGGGGCACTCGGGATACGCAGTATTTT. It specifies CASSRGTRDTQYF.

This clonotype is a singleton in its sample. CDR3 DNA: TGTGCCAGCAGCTTAGCGGGACAGGGCTTCTATGGCTACACCTTC. This gives the protein CASSLAGQGFYGYTF. The chain has TRBV7-4 and TRBJ1-2; TRBD1 agrees at 9 bases. This CDR3 region has 15 residues. Germline V CDR1 and CDR2: SGHVT, SQSDAQ. V trimming: 0 bases; J trimming: 4 bases; junction bases outside the gene matches: 3.

The chain uses TRBV6-5 and TRBJ2-7, with a weak D call TRBD1 (6 bases). CDR1 and CDR2 (germline): MNHEY, SVGAGI. The V and J ends lost 10 bases and 4 bases respectively, with 11 bases between them. CDR3 length: 11 residues. CDR3: CATDRLYEQYF. The CDR3, as DNA: TGTGCCACCGACAGGTTGTACGAGCAGTACTTC.

This clonotype showed up just a few times. This chain connects TRBV7-8 to TRBJ1-5, with D uncertain. The germline V and J ends were trimmed by 1 base and 4 bases, with 8 bases remaining between them. The germline V gene encodes CDR1 SGHVS and CDR2 FQNEAQ. The CDR3 contains 14 residues. The CDR3 DNA reads TGTGCCAGCAGCTTAGTCAGGTGGAATCAGCCCCAGCATTTT. The encoded protein is CASSLVRWNQPQHF.